The rows below give T cell receptor beta chains drawn from one sample of a study of OX40 agonist ivuxolimab in advanced cancers. Profiled with immunoSEQ multiplex PCR; TCRdb holds only in-frame clones, not every one. The data show about 49,000 clones, with 88% seen just once and 0.95% to 1.1% held by the top ten. The specimen comprised CD4+ or CD8+ T cells sorted from blood, sampled in a trial of the OX40 agonist ivuxolimab. Receptor source: an adult with an advanced solid tumor such as melanoma, head and neck, liver or kidney cancer. CDR3s include the opening cysteine and the closing phenylalanine or tryptophan. A D gene is named only where the DNA matches it firmly. Some rows have no size entry. The others give once, few or many, or a class for an expanded clone.

clone size	V gene	D gene	J gene	CDR3 DNA	CDR3 protein
NA	TRBV29-1	NA	TRBJ1-2	TGCAGCGTTGCAATCGGCGACTATGGCTACACCTTC	CSVAIGDYGYTF
few	TRBV7-2	NA	TRBJ2-7	TGTGCCAGCAGCTTAGAGAGGATACGCGAGCAGTACTTC	CASSLERIREQYF
NA	TRBV6-1	NA	TRBJ2-7	TGTGCCAGCAGCCCTACGGCCTCAGGCGAGCAGTACTTC	CASSPTASGEQYF
NA	TRBV4-3	NA	TRBJ2-4	TGCGCCAGCAGCCAAGTAAGGGAAACTGTTCAGTACTTC	CASSQVRETVQYF
NA	TRBV29-1	TRBD1	TRBJ1-1	TGCAGCGTTGATCAGGGGGGAATGAACACTGAAGCTTTCTTT	CSVDQGGMNTEAFF
NA	TRBV7-3	NA	TRBJ2-5	TGTGCCAGCAGTCAATTTGGGCCAGAGACCCAGTACTTC	CASSQFGPETQYF
NA	TRBV30	TRBD2	TRBJ2-1	TGTGCCTGGAGTCAGGGGCTAGCGGGAGGGAGGGATGAGCAGTTCTTC	CAWSQGLAGGRDEQFF
NA	TRBV28	TRBD2	TRBJ2-1	TGTGCCAGCAGTCGGGCGAGGGAGCGGGGGAATGAGCAGTTCTTC	CASSRARERGNEQFF
NA	TRBV6-5	NA	TRBJ2-3	TGTGCCAGCAGTTATGGGGGAAACTCGGCAACGCAGTATTTT	CASSYGGNSATQYF
NA	TRBV18	NA	TRBJ1-4	TGTGCCAGCTCACCTCAGGTTAATGAAAAACTGTTTTTT	CASSPQVNEKLFF
NA	TRBV23-1	NA	TRBJ2-7	TGCGCCAGCAGTCAAGGTTTCGCGGGCTACGAGCAGTACTTC	CASSQGFAGYEQYF
NA	TRBV6-1	NA	TRBJ2-7	TGTGCCAGCAGTGTGACAAGATACGAGCAGTACTTC	CASSVTRYEQYF
NA	TRBV28	NA	TRBJ1-1	TGTGCCAGCAGATTAAACACTGAAGCTTTCTTT	CASRLNTEAFF
NA	TRBV6-6	NA	TRBJ1-2	TGTGCCAGCGGCGTTACTCCTAACTATGGCTACACCTTC	CASGVTPNYGYTF
NA	TRBV4-2	TRBD2	TRBJ2-7	TGTGCCAGCAGCCAGGGACTAGCGGGGGTACGCTCCTACGAGCAGTACTTC	CASSQGLAGVRSYEQYF
NA	TRBV19	TRBD1	TRBJ2-6	TGTGCCAGTAGTTCGGGACAGGGGGCTGGGGCCAACGTCCTGACTTTC	CASSSGQGAGANVLTF
NA	TRBV15	NA	TRBJ1-2	TGTGCCACCAGCAAATCCGGGACGGCATATGGCTACACCTTC	CATSKSGTAYGYTF
NA	TRBV18	NA	TRBJ2-1	TGTGCCAGCTCAACCGAGGACAGCTACAATGAGCAGTTCTTC	CASSTEDSYNEQFF
once	TRBV5-5	NA	TRBJ1-1	TGTGCCAGCAGCTTGGACTACGGAAGAGAGGCTTTCTTT	CASSLDYGREAFF
NA	TRBV7-3	TRBD2	TRBJ2-3	TGTGCCAGCAGCTTACAGCGGGAGGGCGCTACGCAGTATTTT	CASSLQREGATQYF
NA	TRBV29-1	TRBD2	TRBJ2-3	TGCAGCGCACGACTAGCGGGAGGAGCGGATACGCAGTATTTT	CSARLAGGADTQYF
NA	TRBV27	NA	TRBJ2-6	TGTGCCAGCAGTTTATTATCTGGGGCCAACGTCCTGACTTTC	CASSLLSGANVLTF
medium-sized	TRBV7-6	TRBD2	TRBJ2-7	TGTGCCAGCAGCTTACAGCTAGCGGGAGGCCACGAGCAGTACTTC	CASSLQLAGGHEQYF
NA	TRBV11-2	TRBD2	TRBJ2-1	TGTGCCAGCAGCTTAGAGGGGCAGGGACTAAGGGATGAGCAGTTCTTC	CASSLEGQGLRDEQFF
NA	TRBV30	TRBD1	TRBJ1-6	TGTGCCTGGAGGTTGAACAGGGGGAGCTCCTATAATTCACCCCTCCACTTT	CAWRLNRGSSYNSPLHF
NA	TRBV29-1	NA	TRBJ1-1	TGCAGCGTTGAAGATAGGCAGGTAGGGAACACTGAAGCTTTCTTT	CSVEDRQVGNTEAFF
NA	TRBV2	NA	TRBJ1-4	TGTGCCAGCAGTCTCCGGGACACCCCAACTAATGAAAAACTGTTTTTT	CASSLRDTPTNEKLFF
NA	TRBV10-3	NA	TRBJ1-5	TGTGCCATCAGTGCGGGCCTTAATCAGCCCCAGCATTTT	CAISAGLNQPQHF
NA	TRBV4-2	NA	TRBJ2-2	TGTGCCAGCAGCCAAGGACTAACCAACACCGGGGAGCTGTTTTTT	CASSQGLTNTGELFF
NA	TRBV11-3	NA	TRBJ2-1	TGTGCCAGCAGCGAACAGGGTGGCTCCTACAATGAGCAGTTCTTC	CASSEQGGSYNEQFF
NA	TRBV7-6	TRBD2	TRBJ2-5	TGTGCCAGCAGCTTAGACGGTGCGGGAGGGCCTGGGGAGACCCAGTACTTC	CASSLDGAGGPGETQYF